One T cell receptor (beta chain) is described in this entry. The data belong to a study of cytomegalovirus exposure and HLA in healthy donors. 60 Vbeta and 13 Jbeta primers were used in PCR. Profiled with immunoSEQ multiplex PCR; TCRdb holds only in-frame clones, not every one. The data show 120,000 or so clones, roughly three quarters seen once. There are 15 residues in the CDR3. Sequencing was performed on PBMCs. The origin of this receptor is a man aged 45-60 years in good health and CMV-seropositive. The rearrangement uses TRBV21-1 and TRBJ2-5; TRBD1, the D gene given by the table, was not confirmed from the DNA. TRBV21-1 is a pseudogene locus. The CDR3: CASRNPLQGGETQYF. For the CDR3, the DNA is TGTGCCAGCAGGAATCCTCTTCAGGGGGGAGAGACCCAGTACTTC.